A selection of T cell receptor beta chains follows, all from one sample in a study of OX40 agonist ivuxolimab in advanced cancers. Sequencing used immunoSEQ multiplex PCR; TCRdb keeps in-frame clones, though not all of them. This table has approximately 76,000 clones, 85% to 95% appearing once. Sequenced here: CD4+ or CD8+ T cells sorted from blood, sampled in a trial of the OX40 agonist ivuxolimab. These receptors all stem from an adult with an advanced solid tumor such as melanoma, head and neck, liver or kidney cancer. CDR3s include the opening cysteine and the closing phenylalanine or tryptophan. Fields, in order: D gene, J gene, clone size, V gene, CDR3 DNA, CDR3 protein. The D gene is left open where the match is weak. Where a row states a size, it is once, few, many or the class of an expanded clone; other rows omit it.

D gene: TRBD1; J gene: TRBJ1-2; clone size: once; V gene: TRBV5-6; CDR3 DNA: TGTGCCAGCAGCCCGGGGACAGGGGACACCTTC; CDR3 protein: CASSPGTGDTF
D gene: -; J gene: TRBJ2-2; clone size: -; V gene: TRBV7-6; CDR3 DNA: TGTGCCAGCAGCTACGGGGCAGGGCAGACCGGGGAGCTGTTTTTT; CDR3 protein: CASSYGAGQTGELFF
D gene: TRBD2; J gene: TRBJ2-7; clone size: -; V gene: TRBV6-1; CDR3 DNA: TGTGCCAGCAGGGTGACTAGCGGGAGCTCCTACGAGCAGTACTTC; CDR3 protein: CASRVTSGSSYEQYF
D gene: -; J gene: TRBJ1-2; clone size: -; V gene: TRBV29-1; CDR3 DNA: TGCAGCGTTGATAGGAGACAGAACTCTAACTATGGCTACACCTTC; CDR3 protein: CSVDRRQNSNYGYTF
D gene: -; J gene: TRBJ2-1; clone size: -; V gene: TRBV27; CDR3 DNA: TGTGCCAGCCAACCCCGGGTCTGGTCCTACAATGAGCAGTTCTTC; CDR3 protein: CASQPRVWSYNEQFF
D gene: -; J gene: TRBJ2-3; clone size: -; V gene: TRBV9; CDR3 DNA: TGTGCCAGCAGCGTAGAACAAGCCACAGATACGCAGTATTTT; CDR3 protein: CASSVEQATDTQYF
D gene: -; J gene: TRBJ2-1; clone size: -; V gene: TRBV28; CDR3 DNA: TGTGCCAGCAGTTTTAGGGGCTACAATGAGCAGTTCTTC; CDR3 protein: CASSFRGYNEQFF
D gene: -; J gene: TRBJ2-5; clone size: -; V gene: TRBV7-9; CDR3 DNA: TGTGCCAGCAGCCCAACGGGGGTCCAAGAGACCCAGTACTTC; CDR3 protein: CASSPTGVQETQYF
D gene: -; J gene: TRBJ2-7; clone size: -; V gene: TRBV30; CDR3 DNA: TGTGCCTGGAAAGGAGGAACCTACGAGCAGTACTTC; CDR3 protein: CAWKGGTYEQYF
D gene: -; J gene: TRBJ2-1; clone size: -; V gene: TRBV19; CDR3 DNA: TGTGCCAGTAGTATAGATCTGGAGGGGGCGTGGGGTGAGCAGTTCTTC; CDR3 protein: CASSIDLEGAWGEQFF
D gene: -; J gene: TRBJ2-2; clone size: -; V gene: TRBV2; CDR3 DNA: TGTGCCAGAGGGAGCAGGGAATACACCGGGGAGCTGTTTTTT; CDR3 protein: CARGSREYTGELFF
D gene: -; J gene: TRBJ2-3; clone size: -; V gene: TRBV7-8; CDR3 DNA: TGTGCCAGCAGCTTAGGTTTGGGCAGTTACACAGATACGCAGTATTTT; CDR3 protein: CASSLGLGSYTDTQYF
D gene: TRBD1; J gene: TRBJ2-7; clone size: -; V gene: TRBV23-1; CDR3 DNA: TGCGCCAGCCGAAGGGGGACAGGATCCTACGAGCAGTACTTC; CDR3 protein: CASRRGTGSYEQYF
D gene: TRBD2; J gene: TRBJ2-3; clone size: -; V gene: TRBV10-2; CDR3 DNA: TGCGCCAGCCGGGTTGGGACTAGCGGGAGCTTGGATACGCAGTATTTT; CDR3 protein: CASRVGTSGSLDTQYF
D gene: TRBD1; J gene: TRBJ1-1; clone size: -; V gene: TRBV18; CDR3 DNA: TGTGCCAGCTCACCGACTGGACAGGGCATGAACACTGAAGCTTTCTTT; CDR3 protein: CASSPTGQGMNTEAFF
D gene: TRBD2; J gene: TRBJ2-3; clone size: -; V gene: TRBV7-2; CDR3 DNA: TGTGCCAGCAGCTTGACTAGCGGGAGCGACATCACAGATACGCAGTATTTT; CDR3 protein: CASSLTSGSDITDTQYF
D gene: -; J gene: TRBJ1-2; clone size: -; V gene: TRBV9; CDR3 DNA: TGTGCCAGCAGCGCCGCGAAGGGCTACACCTTC; CDR3 protein: CASSAAKGYTF
D gene: -; J gene: TRBJ2-2; clone size: -; V gene: TRBV9; CDR3 DNA: TGTGCCAGCAGCGCCCCCCAATGGACAGAGAACACCGGGGAGCTGTTTTTT; CDR3 protein: CASSAPQWTENTGELFF